Below, 18 T cell receptor beta chains from the same sample are listed, as sequenced in a study of shared clonotypes between healthy human individuals. The method was immunoSEQ multiplex PCR; TCRdb's version includes in-frame clones alone and lacks a portion of them. The profile shows roughly 1.4 million clones, approximately 98.5% of them singletons. The sample taken for sequencing was naive CD4+ T cells sorted from blood. Subset denoted: CD45RA+ positively selected. All receptors come from a man aged 30 to 45 in good health.

This rearrangement joins TRBV5-1 to TRBJ1-5; D gene uncertain. Germline lookup yields CDR1 SGHRS and CDR2 YFSETQ. The V and J ends lost 2 bases and 6 bases respectively, with 12 bases between them. The CDR3 runs to 14 residues. CDR3 DNA: TGCGCCAGCAGCTTACTCGAGGGTAGTCAGCCCCAGCATTTT. It is translated as CASSLLEGSQPQHF.

J is TRBJ2-4 and V is TRBV19, with D possibly being TRBD1 (5 bases). With 5 bases removed from V and 6 bases from J, the gap between germline ends came to 8 bases. There are 12 residues in the CDR3. Per germline, CDR1 LNHDA and CDR2 SQIVND (reference sequence). The CDR3 DNA follows: TGTGCCAGTAGTTCCCAGGGAAACATTCAGTACTTC. Translating it yields CASSSQGNIQYF.

This chain connects TRBV28 to TRBJ1-1; 8 nucleotides match TRBD1. This CDR3 comprises 18 residues. The V gene's germline CDR1 is MDHEN and CDR2 SYDVKM. V shed 5 bases, J shed 1 base, and the junction held 15 bases outside the gene matches. Here the CDR3 reads CASSPLYRTGRRNTEAFF. The CDR3 nucleotides read TGTGCCAGCAGTCCTTTGTACAGGACAGGGAGGCGGAACACTGAAGCTTTCTTT.

The rearrangement uses TRBV2 and TRBJ2-7, with unresolved D. The germline CDR1 and CDR2 sequences are SNHLY and FYNNEI. Trimming shortened V by 0 bases and J by 9 bases, and 15 bases separated the two germline ends. CDR3 size: 14 residues. The CDR3 nucleotides read TGTGCCAGCAGTGAAGCGTACAGCCCAACAGCGCAGTACTTC. Its protein product is CASSEAYSPTAQYF.

V and J are TRBV4-3 and TRBJ2-1, with 7 bases lining up with TRBD2. From germline, CDR1 is LGHNA and CDR2 YSLEER. Trimming removed 1 base from V and 6 bases from J; junction bases left unmatched: 12. The CDR3 runs 17 residues. The CDR3 sequence: CASSQARAGGSANEQFF. DNA for the CDR3: TGCGCCAGCAGCCAAGCTAGGGCCGGCGGGAGCGCCAATGAGCAGTTCTTC.

On this clone: The sample holds other DNA sequences that translate to the same CDR3. This sequence joins TRBV29-1 and TRBJ2-5, with unresolved D. Germline values: CDR1 SQVTM, CDR2 ANQGSEA. The CDR3 contains 10 residues. Trimming stripped 4 bases from V and 3 bases from J, with 3 bases between. The CDR3 DNA reads TGCAGCGTTGCAGAAGAGACCCAGTACTTC. It is translated as CSVAEETQYF.

To note about this clone: Other DNA sequences within the sample encode an identical CDR3. The genes are TRBV5-1 and TRBJ1-1; unclear D gene. The CDR3 has 14 residues. V lost 1 base, J lost 4 bases, and 11 bases lay in between. Germline V CDR1 and CDR2: SGHRS, YFSETQ. The CDR3 DNA reads TGCGCCAGCAGCTTGTCGGGAGTATCCACTGAAGCTTTCTTT. As protein: CASSLSGVSTEAFF.

J is TRBJ2-1 and V is TRBV7-8, with 11 bases fitting TRBD2. With V trimmed by 5 bases and J by 8 bases, 8 bases remained unmatched. The CDR3 extends over 15 amino acids. Germline assignment: CDR1 SGHVS and CDR2 FQNEAQ. The CDR3 nucleotides are TGTGCCAGCAGCCTGTTACTAGCGGGAGCCGATGAGCAGTTCTTC. Its protein product is CASSLLLAGADEQFF.

V usage is TRBV19 and J usage is TRBJ1-3; no clear D. With 6 bases removed from V and 4 bases from J, the gap between germline ends came to 19 bases. Germline V gene data show CDR1 as LNHDA and CDR2 as SQIVND (reference sequence). The CDR3 runs 16 residues. CDR3 protein: CASRSDDLSLGNTIYF. In nucleotides, the CDR3 is TGTGCCAGTAGATCGGACGACCTCTCCCTCGGAAACACCATATATTTT.

The chain carries TRBV6-6 and TRBJ2-7, with a weak D call TRBD1 (5 bases). V was cut by 2 bases and J by 3 bases, with 14 bases left in between. This CDR3 region has 15 residues. Germline V gene data show CDR1 as MNHNY and CDR2 as SVGAGI (reference sequence). This CDR3 is CASSYLAGQSYEQYF. The CDR3, as DNA: TGTGCCAGCAGTTACCTTGCCGGACAAAGCTACGAGCAGTACTTC.

This clone came up a few times. At one of its ends the junction is not consistent with the germline gene, which may arise from a read error. This chain connects TRBV6-5 to TRBJ2-7, with 9 bases that match TRBD1. The CDR3 is made up of 11 amino acids. CDR1 and CDR2 (germline): MNHEY, SVGAGI. CDR3 nucleotides: TGTGCCAGCAGTACAGGGGGCCCTCCTCACTTC. This codes for CASSTGGPPHF.

As to this clone: The same CDR3 can be traced to other DNA sequences in this sample. The gene calls are TRBV18 and TRBJ2-7; D is unclear. V was pared by 3 bases and J by 2 bases, with 5 bases between. CDR1 and CDR2 from the germline V gene are KGHSH and LQKENI. The CDR3 contains 12 residues. The CDR3: CASSPSAYEQYF. The DNA of the CDR3 is TGTGCCAGCTCACCCAGCGCCTACGAGCAGTACTTC.

The rearrangement joins TRBV18 to TRBJ1-2; tentatively, D is TRBD1 (6 bases). Germline CDR1 reads KGHSH; CDR2 reads LQKENI. Trimming took off 2 bases at V and 9 bases at J, with 16 bases between the two ends. CDR3 length: 14 residues. DNA for the CDR3: TGTGCCAGCTCACCAACCGACAGGCTTGAGAGCTACACCTTC. Its protein product is CASSPTDRLESYTF.

Only one count was recorded for this clone. The rearrangement links TRBV27 to TRBJ1-2; D gene uncertain. This CDR3 spans 16 amino acids. Trimming pared 3 bases from V and 5 bases from J, leaving 19 bases between. CDR1 is MNHEY and CDR2 is SMNVEV in the germline V gene (reference sequence). CDR3 nucleotide sequence: TGTGCCAGCAGTTTCAACTTAGGAACCTACCAGTATGGCTACACCTTC. Amino acid sequence: CASSFNLGTYQYGYTF.

The V and J genes are TRBV7-7 and TRBJ2-5; TRBD2 is a possible D gene (7 bases). The germline gives CDR1 SSHAT, CDR2 FNYEAQ (reference sequence). The CDR3 loop spans 15 amino acids. Deletions cut 0 bases from V and 5 bases from J, with 13 bases between. Here the CDR3 reads CASSLAWGGEETQYF. CDR3 sequence (DNA): TGTGCCAGCAGCTTAGCGTGGGGGGGCGAGGAGACCCAGTACTTC.

This chain connects TRBV6-4 to TRBJ1-5; no firm D call. Trimming removed 3 bases at V and 3 bases at J, with 12 bases between. The CDR3 sequence is 15 residues long. Germline V gives CDR1 MRHNA, CDR2 SNTAGT. CDR3 residues: CASSESGGPNQPQHF. The DNA for the CDR3 is TGTGCCAGCAGTGAATCGGGAGGGCCCAATCAGCCCCAGCATTTT.

The rearrangement uses TRBV2 and TRBJ2-3; D may be TRBD1 (6 bases). Germline V lookup: CDR1 SNHLY, CDR2 FYNNEI. CDR3 size: 16 residues. The germline V and J ends were trimmed by 2 bases and 0 bases, with 12 bases remaining between them. The CDR3: CASSEHGTISTDTQYF. Written as DNA, the CDR3 is TGTGCCAGCAGTGAACACGGGACAATCAGCACAGATACGCAGTATTTT.

The chain joins TRBV19 to TRBJ1-3; D remains ambiguous. Germline V CDR1 and CDR2: LNHDA, SQIVND (reference sequence). Trimming shortened V by 6 bases and J by 0 bases, and 12 bases separated the two germline ends. The CDR3 loop spans 15 amino acids. CDR3 DNA sequence: TGTGCCAGTAGCAGATTACAGAGCTCTGGAAACACCATATATTTT. It is translated as CASSRLQSSGNTIYF.